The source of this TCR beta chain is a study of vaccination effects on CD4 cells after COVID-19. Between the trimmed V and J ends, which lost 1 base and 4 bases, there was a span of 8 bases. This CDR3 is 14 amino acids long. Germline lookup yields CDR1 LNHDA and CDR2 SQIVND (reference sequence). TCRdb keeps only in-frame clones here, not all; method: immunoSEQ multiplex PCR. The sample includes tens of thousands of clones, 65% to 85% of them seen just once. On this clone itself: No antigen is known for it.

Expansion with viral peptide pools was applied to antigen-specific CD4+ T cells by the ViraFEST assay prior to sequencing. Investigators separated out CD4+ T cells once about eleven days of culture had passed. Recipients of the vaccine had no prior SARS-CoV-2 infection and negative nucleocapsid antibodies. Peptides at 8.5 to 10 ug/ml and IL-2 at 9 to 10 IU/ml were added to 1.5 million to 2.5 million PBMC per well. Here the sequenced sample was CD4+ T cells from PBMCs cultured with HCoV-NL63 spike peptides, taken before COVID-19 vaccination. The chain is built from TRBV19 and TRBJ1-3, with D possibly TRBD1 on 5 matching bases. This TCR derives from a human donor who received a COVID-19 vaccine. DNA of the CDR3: TGTGCCAGTAGTATAGTCGGGGGAGGAAACACCATATATTTT. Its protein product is CASSIVGGGNTIYF.